This T cell receptor (beta chain) comes out of a study of T cell responses to AZD1222 COVID-19 vaccine (dated by TCRdb to the early 2020s). Context from the whole study: A total of approximately 240 trial participants underwent TCR sequencing, of whom roughly 210 received two doses of AZD1222 and about 25 received two doses of the MenACWY control vaccine. Enrollment into the trials was organized by age into subgroups of 18-55, 56-69 and 70-plus years, and those subgroups contained about 160, 30 and 59 TCR-sequenced participants, respectively.

This clone was picked up a small number of times. Which antigen it targets is not known. Base qualities are not recorded, but no much larger clone differs from it by a single base. V loses 5 bases at its end and J loses 5 bases; junction bases beyond the gene matches: 12. The germline V gene provides CDR1 SGHVS and CDR2 FQNEAQ. The CDR3, from cysteine to phenylalanine, totals 16 residues. The DNA shown is the 48-base CDR3, in frame from base 1. The sample's time point, from its label and the paper: about 28 days (+/-7) after the second vaccine dose. AZD1222 recipients given second doses at about 4 weeks or at about 12 weeks were pooled, since spike-specific TCR depth and breadth were not found to differ between the two schedules. Vaccinee samples came from UK trials COV001 and COV002, including a single-blind randomized controlled phase 2/3 trial of AZD1222 (ChAdOx1 nCoV-19) in healthy adults. Trial participant PBMC samples were collected at day 0 and day 28 after the second dose for TCRbeta chain sequencing.

The CDR3 regions of human TCRbeta chains were analyzed by immunosequencing. Under the source paper's analysis protocol: TCRs in the repertoires were matched against a reference library of SARS-CoV-2-specific TCRs that had been generated with the MIRA antigen-specificity platform. Breadth was defined as the fraction of unique TCRs that were SARS-CoV-2-associated. Depth was defined as the fraction of total T cells that were SARS-CoV-2-associated. Using the MIRA data, each spike-specific TCR was assigned both to the spike region to which the TCR was reactive and to a CD4 or CD8 class. Log10-transformed breadth and depth values were compared by one-way ANOVA with Sidak's multiple comparisons tests. TCRdb took over this immuneACCESS table, retaining in-frame rearrangements with V and J assigned. Such tables are incomplete; in checked studies, under half of the missing clones stem from an unresolved V gene, and the remainder is unexplained. The V and J calls and clone size are taken from that table; D and trimming were inferred from the DNA. This sample is represented by some 190,000 clones; about nine tenths of them were singletons. 1.5% to 2% of the sample is in the top ten clones.

The research as a whole found: Vaccine-associated CD4 TCRs spanned the whole spike protein, with dominant responses in regions 160-218 and 743-854. Participants were mostly white British and included more females than males, and it was suggested by the authors that clonal diversity may have been underestimated. Conclusions about previously exposed vaccinees are limited, since just 5 to 7 AZD1222 recipients were seropositive for SARS-CoV-2 at baseline. Because no day 14 peak-response samples were available, the repertoires could be characterized only after the peak T cell response. After two AZD1222 doses, both the breadth and the depth of spike-specific TCRs were significantly higher than at day 0 and than in MenACWY recipients. The 56-69-year group was small, and its depth increase did not reach significance, likely because of low power. Reportedly, almost half of the unique spike-specific TCRs recognized epitopes lying outside the regions that are mutated in the B.1.351 and B.1.1.7 variants.

The sequencing here drew on peripheral blood, taken 28 days after the second AZD1222 dose. The chain is encoded by TRBV7-8 joined to TRBJ2-7, with 10 bases matching TRBD2. This TCR derives from an adult who received the AZD1222 COVID-19 vaccine. The CDR3 reads CASSTQLAGPGNEQYF. In nucleotide form, the sequence is TGTGCCAGCAGCACGCAACTAGCGGGGCCGGGGAACGAGCAGTACTTC.